Presented here are 21 T cell receptor beta chains from one specimen sequenced in a study of blood T cell repertoires in COVID-19. Sequencing used immunoSEQ multiplex PCR; TCRdb keeps in-frame clones, though not all of them. The data show fewer than 250,000 clones, with 84% seen just once and about 3.2% held by the top ten. The material sequenced was PBMCs or T cells enriched from blood (not recorded which). Every receptor here comes from a woman in her twenties or thirties who had been exposed to COVID-19.

This clone was seen just once. This chain connects TRBV6-2 or TRBV6-3 to TRBJ1-6; a possible D gene is TRBD1 (6 bases). The CDR3 extends over 15 amino acids. In germline, CDR1 is MNHEY, CDR2 SVGEGT. V was clipped by 4 bases and J by 8 bases, with 15 bases between them. The CDR3 loop reads CASSSPFYRDSPLHF. The CDR3 coding sequence is TGTGCCAGCAGTTCGCCGTTTTACAGGGATTCACCCCTCCACTTT.

The chain is built from TRBV5-1 and TRBJ2-7; TRBD2 matches 8 bases. After removal of 0 bases from V and 5 bases from J, the junction contained 4 bases not matched to a gene. Germline lookup yields CDR1 SGHRS and CDR2 YFSETQ. This CDR3 is built from 14 residues. The chain's CDR3 is CASSLVSGVDEQYF. The CDR3 DNA reads as TGCGCCAGCAGCTTGGTTAGCGGGGTAGACGAGCAGTACTTC.

This clone has a single count. V usage is TRBV12-3 or TRBV12-4 and J usage is TRBJ1-5; D uncertain. Trimming cost V 3 bases and J 3 bases, with 3 bases left between them. The length of the CDR3 is 12 residues. For the CDR3, the DNA is TGTGCCAGCAGTTTTAACAATCAGCCCCAGCATTTT. Amino acids: CASSFNNQPQHF.

This clone was found once. The V and J genes are TRBV20-1 and TRBJ2-3, with 9 bases fitting TRBD2. The germline V gene encodes CDR1 DFQATT and CDR2 SNEGSKA (reference sequence). CDR3 length equals 16 residues. V lost 3 bases to trimming and J lost 7 bases; unmatched junction nucleotides: 14. The DNA for the CDR3 is TGCAGTGCTAGTCAGCTAGCGGGGACCGACAGGTATACGCAGTATTTT. Its translation is CSASQLAGTDRYTQYF.

This clone was picked up one time. This rearrangement joins TRBV11-2 to TRBJ2-3; D possibly corresponds to TRBD2 (6 bases). The V gene lost 2 bases and the J gene lost 2 bases, with 11 bases spanning the gap. The germline CDR1 and CDR2 sequences are SGHAT and FQNNGV. The CDR3 has 15 residues. Written as DNA, the CDR3 is TGTGCCAGCAGCTTAATGCAGCGGGCCACAGATACGCAGTATTTT. This encodes CASSLMQRATDTQYF.

The chain combines TRBV19 with TRBJ1-1; perhaps TRBD1 as D (5 bases). Trimming cost V 6 bases and J 0 bases, with 20 bases left between them. The CDR3 is 17 amino acids. Per germline, CDR1 LNHDA and CDR2 SQIVND (reference sequence). This CDR3 is CASSTEIQEILNTEAFF. The CDR3, as DNA: TGTGCCAGTAGCACCGAAATACAGGAAATATTGAACACTGAAGCTTTCTTT.

This sequence joins TRBV30 and TRBJ2-1; 8 bases match TRBD2. J gave up 6 bases and V 0 bases, and 4 bases lay outside the gene matches. The CDR3 totals 14 residues. The germline gives CDR1 GTSNPN, CDR2 SVGIG (reference sequence). CDR3 nucleotides: TGTGCCTGGAGTGTCTCGGGGGGGCTCAATGAGCAGTTCTTC. This gives the protein CAWSVSGGLNEQFF.

The J gene is TRBJ2-3, the V gene TRBV18; 14 bases align to TRBD2. The CDR3 totals 16 residues. Germline V gene sequence: CDR1 KGHSH, CDR2 LQKENI. With 3 bases clipped from V and 4 bases from J, the junction kept 3 bases outside the gene matches. CDR3 loop: CASSPGLAGAADTQYF. CDR3 DNA sequence: TGTGCCAGCTCACCGGGACTAGCGGGGGCCGCAGATACGCAGTATTTT.

This chain uses TRBV11-2 with TRBJ1-6, with a weak D call TRBD1 (5 bases). Deletions cut 6 bases from V and 5 bases from J, with 20 bases between. Germline V gives CDR1 SGHAT, CDR2 FQNNGV. There are 17 residues in the CDR3. The CDR3 protein is CASSLFYVGAHNSPLHF. In DNA form, the CDR3 reads TGTGCCAGCAGTCTTTTTTATGTTGGGGCGCATAATTCACCCCTCCACTTT.

The chain carries TRBV7-3 and TRBJ2-3, with D possibly being TRBD2 (7 bases). Germline V gives CDR1 SGHTA, CDR2 FQGTGA. This CDR3 is built from 16 residues. V was pared by 4 bases and J by 2 bases, with 16 bases between. CDR3 residues: CASSSMGGGATDTQYF. CDR3 nucleotides: TGTGCCAGCAGCTCCATGGGAGGGGGGGCCACAGATACGCAGTATTTT.

This rearrangement joins TRBV5-6 to TRBJ2-3; possibly TRBD2 for D (6 bases). The V end was cut by 4 bases, the J end by 0 bases, with 9 bases between. This CDR3 has 14 residues. CDR1 is SGHDT and CDR2 is YYEEEE in the germline V gene. Here the CDR3 DNA reads TGTGCCAGCAGCCTCGGGGGTAGCACAGATACGCAGTATTTT. As protein: CASSLGGSTDTQYF.

This clone was detected a few times. The chain is built from TRBV19 and TRBJ1-6; perhaps TRBD1 as D (6 bases). Trimming removed 10 bases at V and 8 bases at J, with 12 bases between. The length of the CDR3 is 12 residues. Germline V gene data show CDR1 as LNHDA and CDR2 as SQIVND (reference sequence). The CDR3 nucleotides read TGTGCCACCGGGGAGGGGGATTCACCCCTCCACTTT. This translates into CATGEGDSPLHF.

The CDR3 bases are TGTGCCAGCAGGGTTACAGGGGGCGCGTACGAGCAGTACTTC. It translates to CASRVTGGAYEQYF. The V gene is TRBV7-9, the J gene TRBJ2-7, with 9 positions matching TRBD1. This CDR3 region has 14 residues. Per the germline V gene, CDR1 is SEHNR and CDR2 is FQNEAQ (reference sequence). J lost 4 bases, V lost 6 bases, and 7 bases had no gene match.

V gene TRBV7-2 combines with J gene TRBJ2-3, with TRBD1 identical over 12 bases. This CDR3 is 16 amino acids long. The trim removed 2 bases at V and 3 bases at J, leaving 3 bases unmatched. The germline V gene encodes CDR1 SGHTA and CDR2 FQGNSA. The CDR3 sequence is CASSLWGQGATDTQYF. DNA for the CDR3: TGTGCCAGCAGCTTATGGGGACAGGGGGCAACAGATACGCAGTATTTT.

V gene TRBV6-1 combines with J gene TRBJ1-6; D unresolved. Germline values: CDR1 MNHNS, CDR2 SASEGT. The germline V and J ends were trimmed by 1 base and 7 bases, with 14 bases remaining between them. This CDR3 contains 16 residues. Here the CDR3 DNA reads TGTGCCAGCAGTGAAGGGGCCCCGATTACAAATTCACCCCTCCACTTT. This codes for CASSEGAPITNSPLHF.

This clone has more than one count but fewer than ten. CDR3 loop: CASTYRQNNYGYTF. The CDR3, as DNA: TGTGCCAGCACCTACAGGCAGAATAACTATGGCTACACCTTC. The chain recombines TRBV6-5 with TRBJ1-2; maybe TRBD1 (5 bases). CDR3 size: 14 residues. Trimming pared 7 bases from V and 1 base from J, leaving 13 bases between. CDR1 is MNHEY and CDR2 is SVGAGI in the germline V gene.

V and J are TRBV9 and TRBJ1-2; 8 bases match TRBD1. The CDR3 runs 14 residues. Trimming cost V 0 bases and J 8 bases; bases outside gene matches: 6. The germline gives CDR1 SGDLS, CDR2 YYNGEE. The CDR3 nucleotides are TGTGCCAGCAGCGTAGCGGGACAGGCGTGGGGCTACACCTTC. This encodes CASSVAGQAWGYTF.

The CDR3 spells CASSLDFGEGGQPQHF. CDR3 DNA: TGTGCCAGCAGCTTAGATTTCGGGGAGGGCGGTCAGCCCCAGCATTTT. The chain employs TRBV7-9 and TRBJ1-5; D call uncertain. V was shortened by 1 base and J by 6 bases, with 16 bases between the two germline ends. Germline V gene sequence: CDR1 SEHNR, CDR2 FQNEAQ (reference sequence). CDR3 length: 16 residues. The full variable domain, rest sourced from reference TRBV7-9 and TRBJ1-5, is DTGVSQNPRHKITKRGQNVTFRCDPISEHNRLYWYRQTLGQGPEFLTYFQNEAQLEKSRLLSDRFSAERPKGSFSTLEIQRTEQGDSAMYLCASSLDFGEGGQPQHFGDGTRLSIL.

This clone was seen once. V and J are TRBV7-9 and TRBJ1-2; 9 bases match TRBD1. There are 15 residues in the CDR3. Trimming took 4 bases from V and 8 from J; bases not matched to a gene: 11. Germline loops: CDR1 SEHNR, CDR2 FQNEAQ (reference sequence). The CDR3 region is CASSSPPDRGNGYTF. In nucleotides, the CDR3 is TGTGCCAGCAGCTCGCCCCCAGACAGGGGGAACGGCTACACCTTC.

The chain is built from TRBV4-1 and TRBJ1-2, with 7 nucleotides matching TRBD1. With 1 base clipped from V and 4 bases from J, the junction kept 12 bases outside the gene matches. Germline CDR1 and CDR2: MGHRA and YSYEKL. This CDR3 contains 17 residues. CDR3 sequence reads: CASSQALQGNFFYGYTF. CDR3 DNA: TGCGCCAGCAGCCAAGCGCTACAGGGGAATTTCTTCTATGGCTACACCTTC.

The chain carries TRBV3-1 (or the pseudogene TRBV3-2) and TRBJ2-6; D is perhaps TRBD1 (6 bases). The CDR3 has 18 residues. Germline lookup yields CDR1 LGHDT and CDR2 YNNKEL (reference sequence). V was trimmed by 1 base and J by 0 bases, leaving 13 bases between them. CDR3 sequence: CASSQVGHLSSGANVLTF. CDR3 DNA sequence: TGTGCCAGCAGCCAAGTGGGACACCTCAGCTCTGGGGCCAACGTCCTGACTTTC.